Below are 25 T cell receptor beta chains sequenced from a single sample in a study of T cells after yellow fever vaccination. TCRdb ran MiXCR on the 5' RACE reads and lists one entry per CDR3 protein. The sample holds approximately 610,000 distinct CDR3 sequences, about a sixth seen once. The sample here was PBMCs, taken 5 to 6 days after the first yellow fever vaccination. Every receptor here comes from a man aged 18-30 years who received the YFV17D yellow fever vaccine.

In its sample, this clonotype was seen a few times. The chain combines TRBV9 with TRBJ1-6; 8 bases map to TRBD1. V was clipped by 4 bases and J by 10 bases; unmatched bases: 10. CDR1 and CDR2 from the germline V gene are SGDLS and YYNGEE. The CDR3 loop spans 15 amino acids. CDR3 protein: CASSSEPTGESPLHF. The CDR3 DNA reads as TGTGCCAGCAGCTCCGAACCGACAGGGGAATCACCCCTCCACTTT. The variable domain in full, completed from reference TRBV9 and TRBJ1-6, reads DSGVTQTPKHLITATGQRVTLRCSPRSGDLSVYWYQQSLDQGLQFLIQYYNGEERAKGNILERFSAQQFPDLHSELNLSSLELGDSALYFCASSSEPTGESPLHFGNGTRLTVT.

CDR3 region: CASSPQDGIPYEQYF. CDR3 nucleotides: TGTGCCAGCAGCCCCCAGGATGGGATCCCCTACGAGCAGTACTTC. The chain joins TRBV7-2 to TRBJ2-7; D remains unclear. This CDR3 region has 15 residues. The V gene lost 5 bases and the J gene lost 2 bases, with 16 bases spanning the gap. The germline V gene has CDR1 SGHTA and CDR2 FQGNSA.

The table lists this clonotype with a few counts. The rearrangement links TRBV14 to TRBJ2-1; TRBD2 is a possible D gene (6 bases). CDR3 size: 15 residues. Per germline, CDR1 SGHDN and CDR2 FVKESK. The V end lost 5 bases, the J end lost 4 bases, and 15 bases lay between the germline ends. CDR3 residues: CASSTGTVIYNEQFF. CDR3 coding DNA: TGTGCCAGCAGCACCGGGACTGTGATTTACAATGAGCAGTTCTTC.

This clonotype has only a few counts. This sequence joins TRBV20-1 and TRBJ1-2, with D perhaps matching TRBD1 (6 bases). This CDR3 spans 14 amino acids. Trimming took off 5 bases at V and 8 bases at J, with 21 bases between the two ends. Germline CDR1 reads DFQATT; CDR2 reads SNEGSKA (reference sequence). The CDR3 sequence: CSAGLTRGLEGYTF. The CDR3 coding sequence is TGCAGTGCTGGTCTTACCCGGGGGCTAGAAGGCTACACCTTC.

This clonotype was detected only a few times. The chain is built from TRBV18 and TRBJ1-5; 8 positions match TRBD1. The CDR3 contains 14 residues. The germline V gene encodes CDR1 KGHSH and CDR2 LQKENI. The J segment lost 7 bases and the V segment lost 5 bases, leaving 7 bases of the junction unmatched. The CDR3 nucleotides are TGTGCCAGCTCAGACAGGGGAGGAGGACAGCCCCAGCATTTT. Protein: CASSDRGGGQPQHF.

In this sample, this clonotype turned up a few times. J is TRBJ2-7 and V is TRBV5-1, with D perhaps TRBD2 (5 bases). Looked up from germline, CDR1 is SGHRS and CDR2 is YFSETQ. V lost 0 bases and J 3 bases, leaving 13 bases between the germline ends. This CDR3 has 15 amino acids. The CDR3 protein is CASSLEQTGNYEQYF. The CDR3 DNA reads TGCGCCAGCAGCTTGGAACAAACGGGGAACTACGAGCAGTACTTC.

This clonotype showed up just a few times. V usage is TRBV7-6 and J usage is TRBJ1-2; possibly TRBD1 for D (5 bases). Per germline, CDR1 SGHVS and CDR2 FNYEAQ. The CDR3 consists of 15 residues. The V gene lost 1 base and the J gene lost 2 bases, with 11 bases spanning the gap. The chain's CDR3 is CASSLGQNANYGYTF. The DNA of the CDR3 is TGTGCCAGCAGCTTAGGACAGAATGCGAACTATGGCTACACCTTC.

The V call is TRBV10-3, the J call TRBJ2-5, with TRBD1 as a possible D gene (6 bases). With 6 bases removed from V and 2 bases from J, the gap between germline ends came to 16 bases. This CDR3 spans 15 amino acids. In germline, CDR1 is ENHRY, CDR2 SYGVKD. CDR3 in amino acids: CAIRPSRGHQETQYF. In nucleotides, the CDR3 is TGTGCCATCAGACCCTCCAGGGGTCATCAAGAGACCCAGTACTTC.

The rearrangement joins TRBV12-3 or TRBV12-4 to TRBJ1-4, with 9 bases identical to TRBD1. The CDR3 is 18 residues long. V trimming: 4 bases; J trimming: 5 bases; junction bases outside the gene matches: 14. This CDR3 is CASSSGQGASTTNEKLFF. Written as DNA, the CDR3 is TGTGCCAGCAGTTCGGGACAGGGAGCATCGACGACCAATGAAAAACTGTTTTTT.

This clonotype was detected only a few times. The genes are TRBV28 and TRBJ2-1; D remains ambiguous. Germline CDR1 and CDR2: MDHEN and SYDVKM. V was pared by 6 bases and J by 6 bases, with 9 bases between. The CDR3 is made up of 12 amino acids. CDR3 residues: CASRPAGNEQFF. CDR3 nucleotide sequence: TGTGCCAGCAGGCCGGCCGGCAATGAGCAGTTCTTC.

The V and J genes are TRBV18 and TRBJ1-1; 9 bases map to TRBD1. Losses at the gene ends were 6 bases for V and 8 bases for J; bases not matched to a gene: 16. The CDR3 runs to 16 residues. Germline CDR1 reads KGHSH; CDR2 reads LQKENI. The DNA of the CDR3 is TGTGCCAGCTCGCCTTTTAAGGGACAGGGTGCGAGGGAAGCTTTCTTT. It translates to CASSPFKGQGAREAFF.

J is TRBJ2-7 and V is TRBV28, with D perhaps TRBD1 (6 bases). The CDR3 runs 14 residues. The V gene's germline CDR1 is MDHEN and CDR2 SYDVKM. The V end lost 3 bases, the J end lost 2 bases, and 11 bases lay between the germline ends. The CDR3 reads CASSLGTFTYEQYV. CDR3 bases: TGTGCCAGCAGTTTGGGGACATTCACCTACGAGCAGTACGTC.

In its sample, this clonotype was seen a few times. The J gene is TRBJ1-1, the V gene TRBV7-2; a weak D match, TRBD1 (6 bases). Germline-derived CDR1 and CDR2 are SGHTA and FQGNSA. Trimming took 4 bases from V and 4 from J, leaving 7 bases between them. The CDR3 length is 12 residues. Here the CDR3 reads CASSSDSTEAFF. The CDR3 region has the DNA TGTGCCAGCAGCTCGGACAGCACTGAAGCTTTCTTT.

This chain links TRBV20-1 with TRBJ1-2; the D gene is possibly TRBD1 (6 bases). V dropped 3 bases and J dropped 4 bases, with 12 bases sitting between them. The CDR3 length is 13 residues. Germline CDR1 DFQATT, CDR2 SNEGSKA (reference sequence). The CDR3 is CSARGGATYGYTF. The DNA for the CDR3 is TGCAGTGCTAGGGGGGGGGCCACCTATGGCTACACCTTC.

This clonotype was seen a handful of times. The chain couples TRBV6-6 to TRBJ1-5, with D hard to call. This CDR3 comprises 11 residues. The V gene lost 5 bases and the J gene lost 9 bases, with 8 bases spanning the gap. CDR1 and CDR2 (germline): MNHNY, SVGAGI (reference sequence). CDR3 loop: CASSRVGPQHF. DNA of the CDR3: TGTGCCAGCAGTCGGGTGGGGCCCCAGCATTTT.

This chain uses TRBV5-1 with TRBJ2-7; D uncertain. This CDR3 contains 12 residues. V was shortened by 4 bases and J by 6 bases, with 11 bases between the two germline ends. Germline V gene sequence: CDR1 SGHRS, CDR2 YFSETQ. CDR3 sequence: CASSVWGGEQYF. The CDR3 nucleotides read TGCGCCAGCAGCGTTTGGGGTGGCGAGCAGTACTTC. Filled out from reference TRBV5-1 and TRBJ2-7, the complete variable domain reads KAGVTQTPRYLIKTRGQQVTLSCSPISGHRSVSWYQQTPGQGLQFLFEYFSETQRNKGNFPGRFSGRQFSNSRSEMNVSTLELGDSALYLCASSVWGGEQYFGPGTRLTVT.

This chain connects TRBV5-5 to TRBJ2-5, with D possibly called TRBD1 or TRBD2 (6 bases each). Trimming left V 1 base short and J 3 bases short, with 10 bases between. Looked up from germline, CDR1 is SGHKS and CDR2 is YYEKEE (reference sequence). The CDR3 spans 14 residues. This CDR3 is CASSLSRGEETQYF. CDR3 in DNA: TGTGCCAGCAGCTTGTCGAGGGGGGAAGAGACCCAGTACTTC. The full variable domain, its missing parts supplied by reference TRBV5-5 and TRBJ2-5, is DAGVTQSPTHLIKTRGQQVTLRCSPISGHKSVSWYQQVLGQGPQFIFQYYEKEERGRGNFPDRFSARQFPNYSSELNVNALLLGDSALYLCASSLSRGEETQYFGPGTRLLVL.

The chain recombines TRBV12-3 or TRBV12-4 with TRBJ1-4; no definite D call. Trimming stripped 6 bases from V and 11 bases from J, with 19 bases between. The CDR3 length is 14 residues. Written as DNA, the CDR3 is TGTGCCAGCAGCCCGAACCATTCCGGTGGGAAACTGTTTTTT. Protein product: CASSPNHSGGKLFF.

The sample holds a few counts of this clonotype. The CDR3 protein is CATMMTQRETQYF. The CDR3 coding sequence is TGTGCCACCATGATGACGCAAAGGGAGACCCAGTACTTC. This chain uses TRBV6-1 with TRBJ2-5; D uncertain. The CDR3 contains 13 residues. Germline CDR1 and CDR2: MNHNS and SASEGT. V shed 10 bases and J shed 5 bases, with 17 bases lying between them.

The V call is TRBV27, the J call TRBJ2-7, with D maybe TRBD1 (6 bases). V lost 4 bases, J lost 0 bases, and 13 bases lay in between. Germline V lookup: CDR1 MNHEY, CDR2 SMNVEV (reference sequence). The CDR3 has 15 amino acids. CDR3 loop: CASSSHRDNSYEQYF. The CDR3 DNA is TGTGCCAGCAGTTCACACCGGGACAACTCCTACGAGCAGTACTTC.

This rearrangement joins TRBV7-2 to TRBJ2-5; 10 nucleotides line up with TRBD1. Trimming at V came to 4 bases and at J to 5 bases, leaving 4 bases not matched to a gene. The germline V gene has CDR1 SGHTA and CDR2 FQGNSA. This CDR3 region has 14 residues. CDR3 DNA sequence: TGTGCCAGCAGCTGGGACAGGGGATGGGAGACCCAGTACTTC. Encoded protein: CASSWDRGWETQYF.

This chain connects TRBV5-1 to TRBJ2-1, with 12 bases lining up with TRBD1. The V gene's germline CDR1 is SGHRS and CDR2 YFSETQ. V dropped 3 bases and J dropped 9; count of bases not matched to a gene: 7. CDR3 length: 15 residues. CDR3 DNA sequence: TGCGCCAGCAGCTCACTCGGGACAGGGGGCGGTGAGCAGTTCTTC. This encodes CASSSLGTGGGEQFF.

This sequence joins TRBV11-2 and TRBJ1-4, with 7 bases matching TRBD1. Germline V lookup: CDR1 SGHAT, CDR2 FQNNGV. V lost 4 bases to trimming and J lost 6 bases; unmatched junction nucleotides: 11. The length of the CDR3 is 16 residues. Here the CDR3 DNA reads TGTGCCAGCAGCTCGAGACAGGGCTGGGGCTATGAAAAACTGTTTTTT. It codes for CASSSRQGWGYEKLFF. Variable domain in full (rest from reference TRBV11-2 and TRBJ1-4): EAGVAQSPRYKIIEKRQSVAFWCNPISGHATLYWYQQILGQGPKLLIQFQNNGVVDDSQLPKDRFSAERLKGVDSTLKIQPAKLEDSAVYLCASSSRQGWGYEKLFFGSGTQLSVL.

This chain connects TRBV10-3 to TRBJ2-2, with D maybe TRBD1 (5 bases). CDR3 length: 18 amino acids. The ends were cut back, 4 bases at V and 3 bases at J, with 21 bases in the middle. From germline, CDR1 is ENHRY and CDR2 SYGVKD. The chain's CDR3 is CAISAPDLGAKDTGELFF. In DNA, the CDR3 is TGTGCCATCAGTGCCCCCGACTTAGGGGCGAAGGACACCGGGGAGCTGTTTTTT.

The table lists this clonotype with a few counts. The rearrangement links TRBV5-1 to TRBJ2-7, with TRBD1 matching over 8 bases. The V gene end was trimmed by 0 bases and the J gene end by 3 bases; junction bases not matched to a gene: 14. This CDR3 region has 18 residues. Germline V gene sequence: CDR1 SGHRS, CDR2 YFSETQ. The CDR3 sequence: CASSLGVGQGTNNYEQYF. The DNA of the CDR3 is TGCGCCAGCAGCTTGGGTGTAGGACAGGGAACGAACAACTACGAGCAGTACTTC.